Listed here are 2 T cell receptor beta chains from one sample, sequenced in a study of blood T cell repertoires in COVID-19. Profiled with immunoSEQ multiplex PCR; TCRdb holds only in-frame clones, not every one. The table lists about 190,000 clones, over 80% of them singletons. Sequencing was done on a sample of peripheral blood. Every receptor here comes from a woman aged 25 to 39 with acute or convalescent COVID-19.

V usage is TRBV18 and J usage is TRBJ2-4, with 8 bases aligning to TRBD2. CDR3 length equals 17 residues. J lost 3 bases, V lost 0 bases, and 7 bases had no gene match. Germline CDR1 and CDR2: KGHSH and LQKENI. The chain's CDR3 is CASSPPGGGSIKNIQYF. DNA for the CDR3: TGTGCCAGCTCACCACCCGGGGGGGGGAGTATCAAAAACATTCAGTACTTC.

The rearrangement uses TRBV9 and TRBJ1-6, with 10 bases that match TRBD1. This CDR3 is 18 amino acids long. CDR1 SGDLS and CDR2 YYNGEE come from the germline V gene. Losses at the gene ends were 10 bases for V and 4 bases for J; bases not matched to a gene: 17. CDR3 in amino acids: CAGTLGTGEDPYNSPLHF. CDR3 sequence (DNA): TGTGCCGGAACATTGGGGACAGGGGAAGATCCGTATAATTCACCCCTCCACTTT.